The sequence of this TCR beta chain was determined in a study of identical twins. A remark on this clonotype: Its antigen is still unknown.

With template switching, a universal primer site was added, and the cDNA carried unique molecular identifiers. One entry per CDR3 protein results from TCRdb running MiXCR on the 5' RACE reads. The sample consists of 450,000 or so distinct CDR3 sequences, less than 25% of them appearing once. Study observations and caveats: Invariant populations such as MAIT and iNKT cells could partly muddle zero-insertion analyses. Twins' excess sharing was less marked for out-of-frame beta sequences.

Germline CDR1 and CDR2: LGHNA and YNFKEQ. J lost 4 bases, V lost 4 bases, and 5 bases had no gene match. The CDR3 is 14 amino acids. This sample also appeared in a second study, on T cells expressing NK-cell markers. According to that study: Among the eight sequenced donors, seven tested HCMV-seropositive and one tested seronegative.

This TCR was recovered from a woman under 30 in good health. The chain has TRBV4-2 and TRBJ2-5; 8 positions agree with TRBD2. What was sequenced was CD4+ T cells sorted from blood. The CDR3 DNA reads TGTGCCAGCAGCCGCGGACTAGCTAGAGAGACCCAGTACTTC. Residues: CASSRGLARETQYF.